These T cell receptor beta chains were read from a single sample in a study of blood T cell repertoires in COVID-19. The assay was immunoSEQ multiplex PCR, and TCRdb's table has in-frame clones only and misses some. Of about 82,000 clones listed, about 83% were seen once; the top ten hold more than 15%. Sequencing was performed on peripheral blood. The receptors originated from a woman in her fifties or sixties with acute or convalescent COVID-19. Both conserved end residues are part of each CDR3. Each record gives: CDR3 protein, CDR3 DNA, clone size, V gene, D gene, J gene. D genes are given only for firm matches. Some rows mark clone size as missing; the rest say once, few, many or name a class of expanded clone.

CDR3 protein: CASSQDRGGFYGYTF
CDR3 DNA: TGCGCCAGCAGCCAAGATCGGGGAGGGTTCTATGGCTACACCTTC
clone size: .
V gene: TRBV4-1
D gene: .
J gene: TRBJ1-2

CDR3 protein: CASSVGHDISNQPQHF
CDR3 DNA: TGTGCCAGCAGCGTGGGACACGACATTAGCAATCAGCCCCAGCATTTT
clone size: .
V gene: TRBV7-8
D gene: .
J gene: TRBJ1-5

CDR3 protein: CASSLTQTGELFF
CDR3 DNA: TGTGCCAGCAGCCTAACTCAGACAGGGGAGCTGTTTTTT
clone size: .
V gene: TRBV14
D gene: .
J gene: TRBJ2-2

CDR3 protein: CASSLGQGLGPLHF
CDR3 DNA: TGTGCCAGCAGCCTCGGACAGGGACTGGGGCCCCTCCACTTT
clone size: .
V gene: TRBV7-9
D gene: TRBD1
J gene: TRBJ1-6

CDR3 protein: CAWSVGDRGLSGYTF
CDR3 DNA: TGTGCCTGGAGTGTAGGGGATAGGGGGCTGAGTGGCTACACCTTC
clone size: once
V gene: TRBV30
D gene: TRBD1
J gene: TRBJ1-2

CDR3 protein: CASSLGLAGGGSTDTQYF
CDR3 DNA: TGTGCCAGCAGCTTAGGACTAGCGGGAGGAGGTAGCACAGATACGCAGTATTTT
clone size: .
V gene: TRBV7-9
D gene: TRBD2
J gene: TRBJ2-3

CDR3 protein: CASSPSSSGGPSYEQYF
CDR3 DNA: TGTGCCAGCAGCCCCTCATCTAGCGGGGGCCCCTCCTACGAGCAGTACTTC
clone size: .
V gene: TRBV3-1/TRBV3-2
D gene: TRBD2
J gene: TRBJ2-7

CDR3 protein: CASSIKRGGLDSPLHF
CDR3 DNA: TGTGCCAGTAGTATTAAACGGGGAGGTTTGGATTCACCCCTCCACTTT
clone size: .
V gene: TRBV19
D gene: .
J gene: TRBJ1-6

CDR3 protein: CASSSLGGTSGSNEQFF
CDR3 DNA: TGTGCCAGCAGCTCACTTGGTGGGACTAGCGGGAGTAATGAGCAGTTCTTC
clone size: once
V gene: TRBV7-6
D gene: TRBD2
J gene: TRBJ2-1

CDR3 protein: CASSLVGGAKLDTEAFF
CDR3 DNA: TGTGCCAGCAGCTTAGTTGGGGGCGCAAAGTTGGACACTGAAGCTTTCTTT
clone size: .
V gene: TRBV7-8
D gene: .
J gene: TRBJ1-1

CDR3 protein: CASSPRERPQHF
CDR3 DNA: TGTGCCAGCAGTCCCCGGGAGCGGCCCCAGCATTTT
clone size: .
V gene: TRBV6-2/TRBV6-3
D gene: .
J gene: TRBJ1-5

CDR3 protein: CASSPGTSGSVFADTQYF
CDR3 DNA: TGTGCTAGCAGCCCCGGGACTAGCGGGAGTGTTTTCGCAGATACGCAGTATTTT
clone size: once
V gene: TRBV7-7
D gene: TRBD2
J gene: TRBJ2-3

CDR3 protein: CASSLARSGAAGANVLTF
CDR3 DNA: TGCGCCAGCAGCTTGGCCCGTTCAGGGGCGGCTGGGGCCAACGTCCTGACTTTC
clone size: .
V gene: TRBV5-1
D gene: .
J gene: TRBJ2-6

CDR3 protein: CASSVGGEDDQPQHF
CDR3 DNA: TGTGCCAGCAGCGTGGGCGGGGAGGATGATCAGCCCCAGCATTTT
clone size: .
V gene: TRBV9
D gene: .
J gene: TRBJ1-5

CDR3 protein: CASTLLAGDGTQYF
CDR3 DNA: TGTGCCAGCACGCTACTAGCGGGGGACGGGACCCAGTACTTC
clone size: .
V gene: TRBV6-5
D gene: TRBD2
J gene: TRBJ2-5

CDR3 protein: CASSILGQGANYGYTF
CDR3 DNA: TGTGCCAGTAGTATCCTCGGGCAGGGTGCTAACTATGGCTACACCTTC
clone size: .
V gene: TRBV19
D gene: .
J gene: TRBJ1-2

CDR3 protein: CASSLGGSETQYF
CDR3 DNA: TGTGCCAGCAGCTTGGGTGGGAGTGAGACCCAGTACTTC
clone size: once
V gene: TRBV11-3
D gene: .
J gene: TRBJ2-5

CDR3 protein: CASSDYGGGFNYGYTF
CDR3 DNA: TGTGCCAGCAGTGATTACGGGGGGGGCTTCAACTATGGCTACACCTTC
clone size: .
V gene: TRBV6-1
D gene: .
J gene: TRBJ1-2

CDR3 protein: CASTVSGGPYEQYF
CDR3 DNA: TGTGCCAGCACAGTGTCGGGCGGGCCCTACGAGCAGTACTTC
clone size: .
V gene: TRBV6-5
D gene: .
J gene: TRBJ2-7

CDR3 protein: CASSDLSGDYNEQFF
CDR3 DNA: TGTGCCAGCAGTGACCTTAGCGGGGACTACAATGAGCAGTTCTTC
clone size: .
V gene: TRBV25-1
D gene: TRBD2
J gene: TRBJ2-1

CDR3 protein: CACKYGDFYSNQPQHF
CDR3 DNA: TGTGCCTGTAAGTACGGGGACTTCTATAGCAATCAGCCCCAGCATTTT
clone size: .
V gene: TRBV30
D gene: .
J gene: TRBJ1-5

CDR3 protein: CASSLGRDRAGNTIYF
CDR3 DNA: TGTGCCAGCAGCTTAGGCCGAGACAGGGCTGGAAACACCATATATTTT
clone size: once
V gene: TRBV13
D gene: TRBD1
J gene: TRBJ1-3

CDR3 protein: CASGFGESGNTIYF
CDR3 DNA: TGCGCCAGCGGCTTTGGAGAGTCTGGAAACACCATATATTTT
clone size: .
V gene: TRBV5-1
D gene: .
J gene: TRBJ1-3

CDR3 protein: CASSLDRPNTGELFF
CDR3 DNA: TGTGCCAGCAGCTTGGACAGACCGAACACCGGGGAGCTGTTTTTT
clone size: few
V gene: TRBV5-4
D gene: .
J gene: TRBJ2-2

CDR3 protein: CASSLWASGGGTQYF
CDR3 DNA: TGTGCCAGCAGCTTGTGGGCTAGCGGTGGAGGGACCCAGTACTTC
clone size: .
V gene: TRBV5-8
D gene: TRBD2
J gene: TRBJ2-5

CDR3 protein: CASSLEGHPVSYGYTF
CDR3 DNA: TGTGCCAGCAGCTTAGAAGGACACCCAGTCTCCTATGGCTACACCTTC
clone size: once
V gene: TRBV7-9
D gene: .
J gene: TRBJ1-2

CDR3 protein: CSVEEGGIGQGKGYTF
CDR3 DNA: TGCAGCGTTGAAGAAGGGGGCATAGGACAGGGGAAAGGCTACACCTTC
clone size: few
V gene: TRBV29-1
D gene: TRBD1
J gene: TRBJ1-2